This TCR beta chain originates from a study of T cell repertoires in cytomegalovirus infection. Across the whole study: Public TCR beta signatures indicated both CMV infection and matching HLA type. General study findings and limits: CMV-specific TCR beta clonotypes restricted by HLA-C were the ones dominating the ex vivo response. The cumulative frequency of public TCR beta families identified carriers of CMV plus the relevant HLA.

With respect to this clonotype: Its antigen is not identified.

TCRdb fed the reads into MiXCR, producing one record per CDR3 protein. The data contain around 70,000 distinct CDR3 sequences, about 27% of them singletons. Germline assignment: CDR1 GTSNPN and CDR2 SVGIG (reference sequence). V gave up 5 bases and J gave up 5 bases; unmatched junction bases: 4. The CDR3 runs 12 residues. This clonotype was sampled from a human donor in good health (CMV status not recorded). Some clones in this sample may be carry-over from other donors' samples. J is TRBJ1-1 and V is TRBV30; the match to TRBD1 covers 8 bases. The material was CD8+ T cells from cultured PBMCs, obtained from culture after CMV antigen stimulation. DNA for the CDR3: TGTGCCTGGGACAGGGGATGGACTGAAGCTTTCTTT. Translating it yields CAWDRGWTEAFF.